This T cell receptor beta chain was observed in a study of T cell changes during pregnancy in multiple sclerosis. CDR1 and CDR2 (germline): MDHEN, SYDVKM. V lost 2 bases and J 2 bases, leaving 10 bases between the germline ends. The CDR3 is 14 residues long. The table came from immunoSEQ multiplex PCR; TCRdb's copy has only in-frame clones and leaves some out. The sample lists about 44,000 clones, about nine tenths occurring once. This clone was observed many times. This sequence originates from a female donor with multiple sclerosis, enrolled in a pregnancy study. The specimen comprised CD4+ T cells from peripheral blood mononuclear cells, sampled after pregnancy. This chain joins TRBV28 and TRBJ2-7; D is possibly TRBD2 (6 bases). The CDR3 DNA follows: TGTGCCAGCAGTTTACCGGGACTCGCCTACGAGCAGTACTTC. This gives the protein CASSLPGLAYEQYF. The variable domain in full, completed from reference TRBV28 and TRBJ2-7, reads DVKVTQSSRYLVKRTGEKVFLECVQDMDHENMFWYRQDPGLGLRLIYFSYDVKMKEKGDIPEGYSVSREKKERFSLILESASTNQTSMYLCASSLPGLAYEQYFGPGTRLTVT.